The rows below give T cell receptor beta chains drawn from one sample of a study of blood T cell repertoires in COVID-19. The method was immunoSEQ multiplex PCR; TCRdb's version includes in-frame clones alone and lacks a portion of them. The sample holds nearly 300,000 clones; approximately 89% are singletons and the top ten take roughly 7%. The sequencing input was peripheral blood. These receptors all come from a woman aged 25 to 45 who had recovered from COVID-19. The CDR3 runs from the conserved cysteine through the conserved F or W. D genes are given only for firm matches. Clone size is not always given. Where it is, it says once, few, many or a class for expanded clones.

NA,TRBV7-3,TRBD2,TRBJ2-3,TGTGCCAGCAGCTACAGCGGGGGGGCCGATACGCAGTATTTT,CASSYSGGADTQYF
NA,TRBV6-5,TRBD1,TRBJ1-5,TGTGCCAGCAGTCGGGACAGGTTGAGTCAGCCCCAGCATTTT,CASSRDRLSQPQHF
NA,TRBV27,TRBD1,TRBJ2-6,TGTGCCAGCAGTCCCTGGGACAGGCCGAGCTCTGGGGCCAACGTCCTGACTTTC,CASSPWDRPSSGANVLTF
NA,TRBV5-4,TRBD2,TRBJ2-2,TGTGCCAGCAGCCCCGGGACTATTAAGAACACCGGGGAGCTGTTTTTT,CASSPGTIKNTGELFF
NA,TRBV23-1,NA,TRBJ2-4,TGCGCCACAAAGCAAGAACGACTAGCCAAAAACATTCAGTACTTC,CATKQERLAKNIQYF
NA,TRBV3-1/TRBV3-2,NA,TRBJ2-3,TGTGCCAGCAGCCCCCTCTCACAATCCCGAATTACAGATACGCAGTATTTT,CASSPLSQSRITDTQYF
few,TRBV23-1,TRBD1,TRBJ1-5,TGCGCCAGCAGTCTGAGGGACAGGGGGGTTAGTCAGCCCCAGCATTTT,CASSLRDRGVSQPQHF
NA,TRBV19,NA,TRBJ1-1,TGTGCCAGTAGTGTGGGCAGGGCTCGGACTGAAGCTTTCTTT,CASSVGRARTEAFF
NA,TRBV5-6,TRBD1,TRBJ2-7,TGTGCCAGCAGCGGGGGACAGAGCTCCTACGAGCAGTACTTC,CASSGGQSSYEQYF
NA,TRBV28,NA,TRBJ2-7,TGTGCCAGCAGTTTTATGGGAGTTTCCTACGAGCAGTACTTC,CASSFMGVSYEQYF
NA,TRBV4-3,TRBD2,TRBJ2-1,TGCGCCAGCAGCCAATCCCTAGCGGGGGGGTACAATGAGCAGTTCTTC,CASSQSLAGGYNEQFF
NA,TRBV5-1,TRBD1,TRBJ1-2,TGCGCCAGCAGCCTGGGACAGAGTCCCTATGGCTACACCTTC,CASSLGQSPYGYTF
NA,TRBV4-2,TRBD1,TRBJ2-7,TGTGCCAGCAGCCAAGAAGGGGGACAGAACTCCTACGAGCAGTACTTC,CASSQEGGQNSYEQYF
NA,TRBV14,TRBD1,TRBJ1-1,TGTGCCAGCAGCCCCCTCGGACAGGGGAACACTGAAGCTTTCTTT,CASSPLGQGNTEAFF
NA,TRBV28,TRBD1,TRBJ1-5,TGTGCCAGCAGTACAGGGGGCGTTAATCAGCCCCAGCATTTT,CASSTGGVNQPQHF
NA,TRBV29-1,TRBD1,TRBJ1-1,TGCAGCGTTACAGGGGTTACTGAAGCTTTCTTT,CSVTGVTEAFF
once,TRBV30,NA,TRBJ2-7,TGTGCCTGGAGTGTAAGGACTTACGAGCAGTACTTC,CAWSVRTYEQYF
NA,TRBV29-1,NA,TRBJ2-5,TGCAGCGTCTGGGACAAAGAGACCCAGTACTTC,CSVWDKETQYF
NA,TRBV7-4,NA,TRBJ1-2,TGTGCCAGCAGCTTAATTTGGGGAGATGGCTACACCTTC,CASSLIWGDGYTF
NA,TRBV10-2,NA,TRBJ2-7,TGCGCCAGCAGCGACAGCCGGATGGACGAGCAGTACTTC,CASSDSRMDEQYF
NA,TRBV7-2,NA,TRBJ2-7,TGTGCCAGCAGCCCATGGACAGCTCGGGACGAGCAGTACTTC,CASSPWTARDEQYF
NA,TRBV19,TRBD1,TRBJ2-7,TGTGCCAGTACTCCCCCGGGACAGGGAGCGAGAGAGCAGTACTTC,CASTPPGQGAREQYF
NA,TRBV27,TRBD2,TRBJ2-3,TGTGCCAGCAGGCGGGGGAGCACAGATACGCAGTATTTT,CASRRGSTDTQYF
NA,TRBV2,NA,TRBJ1-4,TGTGCCAGCAGTGAACGACGGGAGGAAAAACTGTTTTTT,CASSERREEKLFF
few,TRBV5-1,NA,TRBJ1-3,TGCGCCAGCAGTGAGGCCCTCTCTGGAAACACCATATATTTT,CASSEALSGNTIYF
NA,TRBV6-5,NA,TRBJ2-3,TGTGCCAGCAGCCGATCCGGGACTGGAGGGGATACGCAGTATTTT,CASSRSGTGGDTQYF
NA,TRBV5-8,NA,TRBJ2-5,TGTGCCAGCAGGGAAGGGACATTGTACCAAGAGACCCAGTACTTC,CASREGTLYQETQYF
NA,TRBV6-2/TRBV6-3,NA,TRBJ1-1,TGTGCCAGCAGCCAACCGCTCCCAGAGAACACTGAAGCTTTCTTT,CASSQPLPENTEAFF
NA,TRBV10-3,TRBD1,TRBJ1-1,TGTGCCATCAAACAGGGGGACACTGAAGCTTTCTTT,CAIKQGDTEAFF
NA,TRBV4-1,NA,TRBJ1-3,TGCGCCAGCAGCCCTCTATCAAGCTCTGGAAACACCATATATTTT,CASSPLSSSGNTIYF
NA,TRBV28,TRBD1,TRBJ1-2,TGTGCCAGCAGTCCCGGACAGGGGAACTATGGCTACACCTTC,CASSPGQGNYGYTF
NA,TRBV30,NA,TRBJ1-5,TGTGCCTGGAACAGGGATCGTGATCAGCCCCAGCATTTT,CAWNRDRDQPQHF
NA,TRBV24-1,NA,TRBJ2-1,TGTGCCACCAGTGATTTGCCGGGGGGCCGTGAGCAGTTCTTC,CATSDLPGGREQFF
once,TRBV19,NA,TRBJ1-3,TGTGCCAGTAGTCCCCTCAGTATGGGAAACACCATATATTTT,CASSPLSMGNTIYF
NA,TRBV5-5,TRBD2,TRBJ2-3,TGTGCCAGCAGCCTAACTAGCGGGAGCACAGATACGCAGTATTTT,CASSLTSGSTDTQYF
once,TRBV2,TRBD2,TRBJ2-3,TGTGCCAGCAGTGTCCCTAGCGGGGGCACAGATACGCAGTATTTT,CASSVPSGGTDTQYF
NA,TRBV3-1/TRBV3-2,NA,TRBJ2-6,TGTGCCAGCAGCCAACAGGGGACCTCTGGGGCCAACGTCCTGACTTTC,CASSQQGTSGANVLTF
NA,TRBV5-1,NA,TRBJ2-6,TGCGCCAGCAGCCCCATGGGGGGTAGCGGATTCTCTGGGGCCAACGTCCTGACTTTC,CASSPMGGSGFSGANVLTF
NA,TRBV6-6,NA,TRBJ2-7,TGTGCCAGCAGGACTACAGTGATGGACGAGCAGTACTTC,CASRTTVMDEQYF
NA,TRBV28,NA,TRBJ1-5,TGTGCCAGCAGTTTATTCGTTTCAGGGAATCAGCCCCAGCATTTT,CASSLFVSGNQPQHF
NA,TRBV7-8,NA,TRBJ1-5,TGTGCCAGCAGCCGCAGTAGCAATCAGCCCCAGCATTTT,CASSRSSNQPQHF
NA,TRBV6-6,NA,TRBJ1-6,TGTGCCAGCAGTTACTCGCGGGGGGATAATTCACCCCTCCACTTT,CASSYSRGDNSPLHF
few,TRBV11-2,NA,TRBJ1-6,TGTGCCAGCAGCTTTCCGGGGGGGGACTCACCCCTCCACTTT,CASSFPGGDSPLHF
NA,TRBV6-1,NA,TRBJ2-7,TGTGCCAGCAGTGAACCGCCGGGCTTAGCCAAAGGGGGCTCCTACGAGCAGTACTTC,CASSEPPGLAKGGSYEQYF
NA,TRBV3-1/TRBV3-2,NA,TRBJ2-7,TGTGCCAGCAGCCAAGCTAGCTCGTCCTACGAGCAGTACTTC,CASSQASSSYEQYF
NA,TRBV7-9,TRBD1,TRBJ2-5,TGTGCCAGCAGTTCGGGCCGGGACAGGACCATCAACCAAGAGACCCAGTACTTC,CASSSGRDRTINQETQYF
NA,TRBV6-5,TRBD2,TRBJ2-3,TGTGCCAGCAGTTCGGGACTAGCGGGGGGGGATACGCAGTATTTT,CASSSGLAGGDTQYF
NA,TRBV2,TRBD1,TRBJ2-1,TGTGCCAGCAGTGAAGGACAGGGTCCCTACAATGAGCAGTTCTTC,CASSEGQGPYNEQFF
NA,TRBV9,NA,TRBJ1-3,TGTGCCAGCAGCGCCCCGGGGGGGACTGGAAACACCATATATTTT,CASSAPGGTGNTIYF